This T cell receptor beta chain is from a study of glioma-infiltrating T cells (dated by TCRdb to about 2016). As for the study more broadly: Sequencing of TCR alpha- and beta-chain repertoires was performed on glioma tissue, on non-neoplastic brain tissue, and on matched peripheral blood mononuclear cells. Each tissue-infiltrating repertoire was compared with the same patient's peripheral blood repertoire to measure divergence between tissue and blood T-cell populations. The paired cohort comprised three low-grade glioma patients, roughly 8 primary glioblastoma patients and three non-glioma patients contributing non-neoplastic brain tissue.

Overall study results and their limits: Small numbers underpinned the group comparisons: roughly 8 glioblastoma patients, three low-grade glioma patients and three non-neoplastic patients. Tissue and blood shared very few CDR3 sequences, a result attributed to high CDR3 diversity and limited sampling. VJ-independent divergence between tissue and blood was below expectation in non-neoplastic patients but above expectation in all gliomas, especially low-grade gliomas.

The iRepertoire nested amplicon-rescue multiplex PCR (arm-PCR) platform was used to amplify TCR alpha and beta CDR3 regions from RNA. For one-step reverse transcription and amplification, 100-400 ng of tissue mRNA or PBMC total RNA was used as input. Following bead purification, Illumina adapters were added through a secondary multiplex PCR, and the libraries were then gel-purified between 200 and 400 bp. Internal 6-nucleotide barcodes were carried by the libraries and were used for demultiplexing. The libraries were sequenced on an Illumina MiSeq using 2x220 or 2x250 nucleotide paired-end reads. In the original analysis: Paired reads were merged using FLASH 1.2.11 and were aligned to the GRCh37 human genome using BWA-MEM, after which TRA and TRB reads were extracted. An IMGT-derived reference of cassette sequences and CDR3 motifs, with pseudogenes included, was used for V and J assignment. Reads were translated in three frames, and productive CDR3s were defined as those with a C...FGXG motif and no stop codons. A clonotype was defined as a unique combination of a V-J cassette pair and a CDR3 amino acid sequence. Reads were filtered by Hamming distance, with the threshold set by the sequence error rate of each sample in mapped regions. Clones were called with MiXCR by TCRdb after fastp trimmed the public reads at Q25, and only in-frame beta chains were retained. CDR3 protein sequences are deduplicated, and each keeps its most common genes and DNA. Clone size and V and J calls follow TCRdb, not the original study. The sample includes 150,000 to 200,000 distinct CDR3 sequences, with roughly two fifths observed a single time. Clones ranked in the top ten supply 5.2% of the sample.

Including cysteine and phenylalanine, the CDR3 has 15 amino acids. Only CDR3 DNA is held: 45 bases, read in frame from base 1. Trimming costs V 8 bases and J 2 bases, and their ends lie 13 bases apart. The germline V gene encodes CDR1 MNHNS and CDR2 SASEGT. Concerning this clonotype: It lacks a known antigen. Base qualities are not at hand, and no much larger clone is one base apart.

The sequenced material came from glioma tissue, nonneoplastic brain tissue, or PBMCs (not recorded which). The receptor chain draws on TRBV6-1 and TRBJ2-6, with TRBD2 tentatively as D gene (6 bases match). This receptor was taken from a human donor with low-grade glioma or glioblastoma, undergoing nonglioma brain surgery, or in good health (not recorded which). CDR3 loop: CASGGGETGANVLTF. The bases are TGTGCCAGCGGGGGAGGTGAGACTGGGGCCAACGTCCTGACTTTC.